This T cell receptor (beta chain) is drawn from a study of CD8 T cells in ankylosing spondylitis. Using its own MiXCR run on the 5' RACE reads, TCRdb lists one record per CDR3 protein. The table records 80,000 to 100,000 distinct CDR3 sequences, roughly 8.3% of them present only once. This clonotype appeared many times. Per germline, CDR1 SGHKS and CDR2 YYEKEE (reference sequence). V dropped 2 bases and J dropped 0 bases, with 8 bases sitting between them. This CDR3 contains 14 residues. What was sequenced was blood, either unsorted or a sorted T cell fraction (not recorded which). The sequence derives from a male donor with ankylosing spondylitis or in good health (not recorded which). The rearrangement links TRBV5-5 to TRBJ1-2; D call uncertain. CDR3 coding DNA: TGTGCCAGCAGCTTTGGAGAAGCTAACTATGGCTACACCTTC. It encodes CASSFGEANYGYTF.